This TCR beta chain stems from a study of blood T cell repertoires in COVID-19. Study overall: The United States, Italy and Spain were the sources of the acute and convalescent COVID-19 samples.

This clone counts as large (0.1 to 1%). Other DNA sequences within the sample encode an identical CDR3. TCRdb's table, derived via immunoSEQ multiplex PCR, lists solely in-frame clones and lacks some. The data hold around 20,000 clones, with nearly 90% observed a single time. Trimming pared 3 bases from V and 5 bases from J, leaving 11 bases between. This CDR3 spans 13 amino acids. The germline gives CDR1 LNHDA, CDR2 SQIVND (reference sequence). The chain joins TRBV19 to TRBJ2-7; tentatively, D is TRBD1 (6 bases). Input material: peripheral blood. This clonotype originated in a human donor with active COVID-19. The donor label of this sample is uncertain. CDR3 protein: CASSIASGDEQYF. The CDR3 DNA is TGTGCCAGTAGTATCGCCTCAGGGGACGAGCAGTACTTC.